This entry is about one T cell receptor (beta chain). Clones were read by immunoSEQ multiplex PCR, and TCRdb kept only the in-frame ones, dropping some. The sample consists of 300,000 to 400,000 clones, about 87% of them appearing once. The Seattle site enrolled patients during active infection and followed them longitudinally. The sample belongs to a study of blood T cell repertoires in COVID-19. The CDR3 loop spans 13 amino acids. The germline V gene has CDR1 MDHEN and CDR2 SYDVKM. Trimming took 4 bases from V and 5 from J, leaving 11 bases between them. The genes are TRBV28 and TRBJ1-2; D is perhaps TRBD1 (6 bases). Sequenced input: peripheral blood. This clonotype was sampled from a woman in her thirties with COVID-19, enrolled during active disease. CDR3 nucleotide sequence: TGTGCCAGCAGTTCGACAGGCTTTTATGGCTACACCTTC. Its translation: CASSSTGFYGYTF.